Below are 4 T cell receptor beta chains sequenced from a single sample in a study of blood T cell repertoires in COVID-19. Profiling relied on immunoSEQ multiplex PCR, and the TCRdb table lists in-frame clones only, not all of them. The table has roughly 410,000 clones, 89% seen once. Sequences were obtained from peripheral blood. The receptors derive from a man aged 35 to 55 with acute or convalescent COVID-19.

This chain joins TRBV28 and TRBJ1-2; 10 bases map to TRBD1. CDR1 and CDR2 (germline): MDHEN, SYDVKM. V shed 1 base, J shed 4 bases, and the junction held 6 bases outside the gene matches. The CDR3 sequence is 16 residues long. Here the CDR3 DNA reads TGTGCCAGCAGTTTATTGGGGACAGGGGTGACCTATGGCTACACCTTC. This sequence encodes CASSLLGTGVTYGYTF.

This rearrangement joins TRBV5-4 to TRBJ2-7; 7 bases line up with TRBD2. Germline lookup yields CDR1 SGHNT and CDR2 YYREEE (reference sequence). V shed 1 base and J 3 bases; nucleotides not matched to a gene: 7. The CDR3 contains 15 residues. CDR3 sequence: CASSLILGGGYEQYF. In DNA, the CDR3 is TGTGCCAGCAGCTTGATCCTGGGGGGGGGCTACGAGCAGTACTTC. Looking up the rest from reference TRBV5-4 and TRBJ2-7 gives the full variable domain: ETGVTQSPTHLIKTRGQQVTLRCSSQSGHNTVSWYQQALGQGPQFIFQYYREEENGRGNFPPRFSGLQFPNYSSELNVNALELDDSALYLCASSLILGGGYEQYFGPGTRLTVT.

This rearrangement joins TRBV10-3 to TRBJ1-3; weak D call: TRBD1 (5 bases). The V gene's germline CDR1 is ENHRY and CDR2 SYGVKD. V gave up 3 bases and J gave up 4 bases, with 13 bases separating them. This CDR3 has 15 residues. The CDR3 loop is CAISDLGGFGNTIYF. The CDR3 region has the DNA TGTGCCATCAGTGATCTCGGGGGTTTCGGAAACACCATATATTTT.

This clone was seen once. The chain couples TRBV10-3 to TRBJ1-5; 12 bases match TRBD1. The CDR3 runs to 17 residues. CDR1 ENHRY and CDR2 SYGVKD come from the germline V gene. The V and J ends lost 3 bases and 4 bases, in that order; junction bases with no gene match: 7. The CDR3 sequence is CAISDLGQGARNQPQHF. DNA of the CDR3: TGTGCCATCAGTGATTTGGGACAGGGGGCGCGAAATCAGCCCCAGCATTTT.